This T cell receptor (beta chain) was obtained from a study of T-cell memory formation after mild COVID-19. The CDR3 sequence is 14 residues long. Germline V gene data show CDR1 as MDHEN and CDR2 as SYDVKM. V was shortened by 6 bases and J by 0 bases, with 10 bases between the two germline ends. TCRdb reprocessed the 5' RACE reads with MiXCR, giving one entry per CDR3 protein. The profile shows about 270,000 distinct CDR3 sequences, 15% to 19% of them singletons. This clonotype came up a few times. The J gene is TRBJ2-3, the V gene TRBV28; D ambiguous. This receptor was identified in an adult woman who had mild COVID-19 (a few samples of this study predate the infection). Cell type and time point are not known. The sequencing sample was made of PBMCs or a T cell subset sorted from them (not recorded which). The CDR3, as DNA: TGTGCCAGCAGGTACCCCACTAGCACAGATACGCAGTATTTT. As protein: CASRYPTSTDTQYF.